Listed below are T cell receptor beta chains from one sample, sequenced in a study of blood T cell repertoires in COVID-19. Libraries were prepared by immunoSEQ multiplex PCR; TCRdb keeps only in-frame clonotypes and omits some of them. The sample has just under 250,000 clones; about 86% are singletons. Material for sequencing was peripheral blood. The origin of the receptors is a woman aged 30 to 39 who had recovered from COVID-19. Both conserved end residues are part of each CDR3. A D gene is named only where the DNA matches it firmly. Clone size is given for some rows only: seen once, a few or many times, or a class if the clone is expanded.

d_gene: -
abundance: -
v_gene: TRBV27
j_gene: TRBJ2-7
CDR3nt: TGTGCCACTCCGGCCCCTCGGACAACAGACGAGCAGTACTTC
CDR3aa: CATPAPRTTDEQYF

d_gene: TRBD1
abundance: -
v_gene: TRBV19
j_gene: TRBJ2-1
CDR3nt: TGTGCCAGTAGTACCGGGACAGGGAAGCAGTTCTTC
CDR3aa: CASSTGTGKQFF

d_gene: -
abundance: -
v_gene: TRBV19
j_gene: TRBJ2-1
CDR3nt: TGTGCCAGTAGTATCGTCGGGGACATGTGGGATGAGCAGTTCTTC
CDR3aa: CASSIVGDMWDEQFF

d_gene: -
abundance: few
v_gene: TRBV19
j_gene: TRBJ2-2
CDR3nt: TGTGCCAGTAGTATTCTAGTCGGGGAGCTGTTTTTT
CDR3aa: CASSILVGELFF

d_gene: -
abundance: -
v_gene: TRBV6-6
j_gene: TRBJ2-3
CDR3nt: TGTGCCAGCAGTTTCGGGTTTATCAGCACAGATACGCAGTATTTT
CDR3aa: CASSFGFISTDTQYF

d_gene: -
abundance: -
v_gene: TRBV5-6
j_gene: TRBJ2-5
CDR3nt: TGTGCCAGCAGCCCACGGGGAGCGGTGGTCCAAGAGACCCAGTACTTC
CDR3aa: CASSPRGAVVQETQYF

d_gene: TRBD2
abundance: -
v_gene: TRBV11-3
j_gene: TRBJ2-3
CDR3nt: TGTGCCAGCAGCCCAGGGACTAGCGGAAGCACAGATACGCAGTATTTT
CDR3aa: CASSPGTSGSTDTQYF

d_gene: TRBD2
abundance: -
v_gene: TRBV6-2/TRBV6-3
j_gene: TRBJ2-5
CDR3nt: TGTGCCAGCAGCCCACAGACTAGCGGGGGGCCCCTCAGAGAGACCCAGTACTTC
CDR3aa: CASSPQTSGGPLRETQYF

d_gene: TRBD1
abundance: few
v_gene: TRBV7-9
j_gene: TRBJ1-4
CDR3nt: TGTGCCAGCAGCCTGGCTCCTACAGGGACAGGGGAAAAACTGTTTTTT
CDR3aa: CASSLAPTGTGEKLFF

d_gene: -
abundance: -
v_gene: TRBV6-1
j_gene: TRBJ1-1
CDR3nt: TGTGCCAGCAGTGAAGTGGAGACAGCGAACACTGAAGCTTTCTTT
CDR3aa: CASSEVETANTEAFF

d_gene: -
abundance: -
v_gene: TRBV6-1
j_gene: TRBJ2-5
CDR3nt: TGTGCCAGCAGTGAAATTAGATCGGGGTACGAGACCCAGTACTTC
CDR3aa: CASSEIRSGYETQYF

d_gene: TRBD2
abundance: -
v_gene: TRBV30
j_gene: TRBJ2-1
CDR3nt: TGTGCCTGGAGTGTGGAGATAGCGGGGTTTGAGGAGAATGAGCAGTTCTTC
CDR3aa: CAWSVEIAGFEENEQFF

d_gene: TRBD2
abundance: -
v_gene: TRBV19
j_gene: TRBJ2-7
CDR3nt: TGTGCCAGTACAAGCGGGGGGAGCGCGGGGTCCTACGAGCAGTACTTC
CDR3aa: CASTSGGSAGSYEQYF

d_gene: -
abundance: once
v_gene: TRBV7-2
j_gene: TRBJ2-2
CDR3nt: TGTGCCAGCAGCTTCAGCGGTGCCACCGGGGAGCTGTTTTTT
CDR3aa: CASSFSGATGELFF

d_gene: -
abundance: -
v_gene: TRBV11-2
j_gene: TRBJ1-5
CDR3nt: TGTGCCAGCAGCTTAGGGGCGGGAAATCAGCCCCAGCATTTT
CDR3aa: CASSLGAGNQPQHF

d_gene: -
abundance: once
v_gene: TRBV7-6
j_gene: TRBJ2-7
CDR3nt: TGTGCCAGCAGCTCAAAGACTAGCTCCTACGAGCAGTACTTC
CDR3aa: CASSSKTSSYEQYF

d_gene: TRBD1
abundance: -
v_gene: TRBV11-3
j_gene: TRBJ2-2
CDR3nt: TGTGCCAGCAGCCCCAACAGGGGGCAAACCGGGGAGCTGTTTTTT
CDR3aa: CASSPNRGQTGELFF

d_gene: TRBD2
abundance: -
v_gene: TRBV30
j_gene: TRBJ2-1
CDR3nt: TGTGCCTTAATCCCGGGAGGAGCCTATGAGCAGTTCTTC
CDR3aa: CALIPGGAYEQFF

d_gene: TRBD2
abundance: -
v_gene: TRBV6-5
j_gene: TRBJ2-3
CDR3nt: TGTGCCAGCAGTTACAGCGGGGGACCCACAGATACGCAGTATTTT
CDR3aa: CASSYSGGPTDTQYF

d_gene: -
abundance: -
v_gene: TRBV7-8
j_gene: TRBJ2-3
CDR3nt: TGTGCCAGCAGCCCACTAAGAAGTGACTACACAGATACGCAGTATTTT
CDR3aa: CASSPLRSDYTDTQYF

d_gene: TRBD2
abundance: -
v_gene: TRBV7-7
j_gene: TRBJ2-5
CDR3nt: TGTGCCAGCAGCAAGGGACTAGGAGGTGAGACCCAGTACTTC
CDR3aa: CASSKGLGGETQYF

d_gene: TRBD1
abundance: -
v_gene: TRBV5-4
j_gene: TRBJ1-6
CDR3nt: TGTGCCAGCAGCTGGGGACAGGTCTCCTATAATTCACCCCTCCACTTT
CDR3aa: CASSWGQVSYNSPLHF